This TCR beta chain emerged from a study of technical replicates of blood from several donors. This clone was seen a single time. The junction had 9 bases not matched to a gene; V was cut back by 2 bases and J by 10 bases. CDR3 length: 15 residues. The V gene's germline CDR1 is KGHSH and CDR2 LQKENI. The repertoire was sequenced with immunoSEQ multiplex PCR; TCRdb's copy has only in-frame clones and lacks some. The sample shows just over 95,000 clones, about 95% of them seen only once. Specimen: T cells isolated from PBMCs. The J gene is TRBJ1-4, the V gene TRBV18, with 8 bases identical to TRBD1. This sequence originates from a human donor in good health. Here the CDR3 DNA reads TGTGCCAGCTCACCAAAGACAGGGGAAGGAGCAAAACTGTTTTTT. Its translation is CASSPKTGEGAKLFF. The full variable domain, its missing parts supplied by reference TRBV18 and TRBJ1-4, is NAGVMQNPRHLVRRRGQEARLRCSPMKGHSHVYWYRQLPEEGLKFMVYLQKENIIDESGMPKERFSAEFPKEGPSILRIQQVVRGDSAAYFCASSPKTGEGAKLFFGSGTQLSVL.